The entry that follows covers one TCR beta chain sequence. The data originate from a study of blood T cell repertoires in COVID-19. Data came from immunoSEQ multiplex PCR; TCRdb stores just in-frame clones and leaves some out. The sample yields roughly 460,000 clones, 70% to 90% seen once. The receptor was derived from a man aged 18 to 29 with COVID-19, enrolled during active disease. Sequencing was performed on peripheral blood.

DNA of the CDR3: TGTGCCAGCAGATCCGGGACACATCAAGAGACCCAGTACTTC. It codes for CASRSGTHQETQYF. This chain links TRBV7-8 with TRBJ2-5; D is perhaps TRBD1 (6 bases). Germline V lookup: CDR1 SGHVS, CDR2 FQNEAQ. V shed 6 bases and J shed 2 bases, with 13 bases lying between them. CDR3 size: 14 residues.